The 16 T cell receptor beta chains presented below share a single source sample, sequenced in a study of cytomegalovirus exposure and HLA in healthy donors. Primers included in the PCR were 60 Vbeta and 13 Jbeta primers. Method: immunoSEQ multiplex PCR; TCRdb's copy keeps in-frame clones and lacks some. The sample yields approximately 88,000 clones, roughly three fifths seen once. Sequenced sample: PBMCs. The receptors were gathered from a man in his sixties in good health and CMV-seronegative.

This clone was seen a handful of times. The rearrangement links TRBV7-6 to TRBJ2-5; 7 bases line up with TRBD2. From germline, CDR1 is SGHVS and CDR2 FNYEAQ. CDR3 size: 15 residues. The J segment lost 7 bases and the V segment lost 1 base, leaving 9 bases of the junction unmatched. Here the CDR3 reads CASSLVSAGAATQYF. DNA for the CDR3: TGTGCCAGCAGCTTAGTCTCGGCGGGAGCGGCGACCCAGTACTTC.

This sequence joins TRBV28 and TRBJ2-7, with TRBD1 matching over 9 bases. CDR1 is MDHEN, CDR2 SYDVKM, per germline. V lost 7 bases and J lost 7; bases outside the gene matches: 8. This CDR3 is 13 amino acids long. This chain's CDR3 is CASNTTGGKEQYF. In nucleotides, the CDR3 is TGTGCCAGCAATACGACAGGGGGGAAAGAGCAGTACTTC.

The CDR3 bases are TGCAGCGCATCACGAGGACAGACTAATCAGCCCCAGCATTTT. Translation: CSASRGQTNQPQHF. The chain recombines TRBV29-1 with TRBJ1-5, with D possibly being TRBD1 (6 bases). The CDR3 extends over 14 amino acids. Deletions cut 7 bases from V and 4 bases from J, with 17 bases between. Per the germline V gene, CDR1 is SQVTM and CDR2 is ANQGSEA.

The genes are TRBV10-1 and TRBJ1-2; 10 bases map to TRBD1. Germline V gene data show CDR1 as WNHNN and CDR2 as SYGVQD (reference sequence). This CDR3 is built from 13 residues. With 6 bases clipped from V and 8 bases from J, the junction kept 6 bases outside the gene matches. DNA of the CDR3: TGCGCCAGCAGCCAGACAGGGGGCGCCGGCTACACCTTC. Translating gives CASSQTGGAGYTF.

This clone came up once. This chain connects TRBV15 to TRBJ1-6; the match to TRBD1 covers 7 bases. From germline, CDR1 is LNHNV and CDR2 YYDKDF (reference sequence). The CDR3 extends over 15 amino acids. V lost 6 bases to trimming and J lost 6 bases; unmatched junction nucleotides: 8. CDR3 protein: CATSQTGLGNSPLHF. The DNA for the CDR3 is TGTGCCACCAGTCAGACAGGGCTGGGTAATTCACCCCTCCACTTT.

V and J are TRBV28 and TRBJ2-7, with D possibly being TRBD2 (7 bases). The germline CDR1 and CDR2 sequences are MDHEN and SYDVKM. This CDR3 is built from 15 residues. Trimming took 6 bases from V and 5 from J, leaving 20 bases between them. CDR3 bases: TGTGCCAGCAGCACCAACCGGGGGGCCCTCGACGAGCAGTACTTC. Amino acids: CASSTNRGALDEQYF.

The genes are TRBV30 and TRBJ2-7; tentative D call: TRBD2 (7 bases). The V gene lost 5 bases and the J gene lost 4 bases, with 12 bases spanning the gap. The CDR3 extends over 12 amino acids. Germline loops: CDR1 GTSNPN, CDR2 SVGIG (reference sequence). CDR3 sequence: CAWGRGGYEQYF. CDR3 bases: TGTGCCTGGGGCAGGGGAGGGTACGAGCAGTACTTC.

The chain combines TRBV6-5 with TRBJ2-1; possibly TRBD2 for D (6 bases). The germline V gene encodes CDR1 MNHEY and CDR2 SVGAGI. The CDR3 has 15 residues. With 5 bases removed from V and 4 bases from J, the gap between germline ends came to 15 bases. The CDR3 DNA follows: TGTGCCAGCAGTCGGAATAGCGGAACGTACAATGAGCAGTTCTTC. Translation: CASSRNSGTYNEQFF.

The chain couples TRBV13 to TRBJ2-5; TRBD1 matches at 10 bases. Per the germline V gene, CDR1 is PRHDT and CDR2 is FYEKMQ (reference sequence). The CDR3 covers 15 residues. The V segment lost 5 bases and the J segment 5 bases; nucleotides outside the gene matches: 8. The CDR3, as DNA: TGTGCCAGCAGCCCCGGACAGGGGGAGGGGGAGACCCAGTACTTC. Its translation is CASSPGQGEGETQYF.

In this sample, this clone turned up once. The chain carries TRBV27 and TRBJ2-7; weak D call: TRBD1 (7 bases). Trimming removed 6 bases from V and 2 bases from J, with 20 bases in between. Germline V gene lookup returns CDR1 MNHEY and CDR2 SMNVEV (reference sequence). The CDR3 contains 16 residues. DNA of the CDR3: TGTGCCAGCAGCCATATCCGGGGGACAGTCACCTACGAGCAGTACTTC. This gives the protein CASSHIRGTVTYEQYF.

The CDR3 sequence is CASSLAGTGEGYTF. The DNA of the CDR3 is TGCGCCAGCAGCTTGGCCGGGACAGGGGAGGGCTACACCTTC. The chain links TRBV5-1 to TRBJ1-2; 10 bases align to TRBD1. The V segment lost 0 bases and the J segment 8 bases; nucleotides outside the gene matches: 4. Germline CDR1 is SGHRS and CDR2 is YFSETQ. The CDR3 loop spans 14 amino acids. Filled out from reference TRBV5-1 and TRBJ1-2, the complete variable domain reads KAGVTQTPRYLIKTRGQQVTLSCSPISGHRSVSWYQQTPGQGLQFLFEYFSETQRNKGNFPGRFSGRQFSNSRSEMNVSTLELGDSALYLCASSLAGTGEGYTFGSGTRLTVV.

This clone was detected only once. This chain uses TRBV21-1 with TRBJ1-6; TRBD1 is the table's D call, not checked against the DNA. TRBV21-1 represents a pseudogene. The CDR3 consists of 16 residues. The chain's CDR3 is CASSKRGDRLNSPLHF. CDR3 sequence (DNA): TGTGCCAGCAGCAAAAGGGGAGACAGGCTCAATTCACCCCTCCACTTT.

The chain combines TRBV10-2 with TRBJ2-7, with a possible D match to TRBD1 (6 bases). The CDR3 consists of 16 residues. The germline V gene has CDR1 WSHSY and CDR2 SAAADI. V lost 6 bases to trimming and J lost 0 bases, with 18 bases between them. Here the CDR3 reads CASSRASGQISYEQYF. As DNA, the CDR3 is TGCGCCAGCAGCCGTGCCTCCGGACAGATCTCCTACGAGCAGTACTTC.

V gene TRBV5-1 combines with J gene TRBJ2-5; D possibly corresponds to TRBD2 (5 bases). V was cut by 9 bases and J by 3 bases, with 9 bases left in between. Germline-derived CDR1 and CDR2 are SGHRS and YFSETQ. This CDR3 is 11 amino acids long. For the CDR3, the DNA is TGCGCCACCCGGGGAGAAGAGACCCAGTACTTC. Translating it yields CATRGEETQYF.

The chain combines TRBV18 with TRBJ2-2; D remains unclear. The germline gives CDR1 KGHSH, CDR2 LQKENI. V was trimmed by 4 bases and J by 6 bases, leaving 6 bases between them. The CDR3 runs 12 residues. DNA for the CDR3: TGTGCCAGCTCACTACGGGCCGGGGAGCTGTTTTTT. Encoded protein: CASSLRAGELFF.

CDR3 region: CASSTGGWMGQPQHF. Here the CDR3 DNA reads TGTGCCAGTAGTACTGGAGGGTGGATGGGGCAGCCCCAGCATTTT. The chain uses TRBV19 and TRBJ1-5; D unresolved. V dropped 4 bases and J dropped 7 bases, with 17 bases sitting between them. Germline values: CDR1 LNHDA, CDR2 SQIVND (reference sequence). There are 15 residues in the CDR3.